This TCR beta chain was found in a study of blood T cell repertoires in COVID-19. Libraries were prepared by immunoSEQ multiplex PCR; TCRdb keeps only in-frame clonotypes and omits some of them. Among more than 200,000 clones listed, about nine tenths were seen once. The germline V gene encodes CDR1 SGHRS and CDR2 YFSETQ. V was clipped by 6 bases and J by 8 bases; unmatched bases: 7. The CDR3 sequence is 15 residues long. Sequencing input: PBMCs or T cells enriched from blood (not recorded which). This sequence joins TRBV5-1 and TRBJ1-6, with TRBD1 matching over 11 bases. This receptor was obtained from a woman in her 30s with acute COVID-19. The CDR3, as DNA: TGCGCCAGCACGCTAAGGACAGGGGGCGATTCACCCCTCCACTTT. Amino acids: CASTLRTGGDSPLHF.